This TCR beta chain derives from a study of cytomegalovirus exposure and HLA in healthy donors. With 60 Vbeta and 13 Jbeta primers, the PCR was carried out. Method: immunoSEQ multiplex PCR; TCRdb's copy keeps in-frame clones and lacks some. The repertoire holds roughly 140,000 clones, with over 60% as singletons. Each donor was healthy, and each was a bone marrow donor. This clone has just a few counts. Its antigen is undetermined. Notes on the study in general: TRBV6-2, TRBV6-3 and some other V segments were excluded as indistinguishable. Analyses of presence and absence presupposed an approximately uniform sequencing depth across donors.

The V gene lost 7 bases and the J gene lost 7 bases, with 8 bases spanning the gap. This CDR3 is built from 11 residues. Germline V gives CDR1 MNHNS, CDR2 SASEGT. The material sequenced was PBMCs. The origin of this receptor is a man in his forties in good health and CMV-seronegative. This rearrangement joins TRBV6-1 to TRBJ2-1; maybe TRBD1 (5 bases). Written as DNA, the CDR3 is TGTGCCAGCACTCAGGGAAATGAGCAGTTCTTC. Translated, it gives CASTQGNEQFF.